This TCR beta chain came from a study of cytomegalovirus exposure and HLA in healthy donors. Primers: 60 Vbeta forward and 13 Jbeta reverse. Assay: immunoSEQ multiplex PCR; the TCRdb copy retains only in-frame clones and omits some. The table includes approximately 88,000 clones, 64% detected once. V was clipped by 5 bases and J by 1 base; unmatched bases: 7. The CDR3 is 16 amino acids. CDR1 is SNHLY, CDR2 FYNNEI, per germline. Sequenced input: PBMCs. This chain links TRBV2 with TRBJ2-1; 8 bases are a match to TRBD1. The sequence was collected from a man aged 60 to 69 in good health and CMV-seronegative. CDR3 residues: CASSPGTGPSYNEQFF. The CDR3 coding sequence is TGTGCCAGCAGTCCAGGGACAGGTCCTTCCTACAATGAGCAGTTCTTC. Based on the CDR3 plus reference TRBV2 and TRBJ2-1, the full variable domain is EPEVTQTPSHQVTQMGQEVILRCVPISNHLYFYWYRQILGQKVEFLVSFYNNEISEKSEIFDDQFSVERPDGSNFTLKIRSTKLEDSAMYFCASSPGTGPSYNEQFFGPGTRLTVL.